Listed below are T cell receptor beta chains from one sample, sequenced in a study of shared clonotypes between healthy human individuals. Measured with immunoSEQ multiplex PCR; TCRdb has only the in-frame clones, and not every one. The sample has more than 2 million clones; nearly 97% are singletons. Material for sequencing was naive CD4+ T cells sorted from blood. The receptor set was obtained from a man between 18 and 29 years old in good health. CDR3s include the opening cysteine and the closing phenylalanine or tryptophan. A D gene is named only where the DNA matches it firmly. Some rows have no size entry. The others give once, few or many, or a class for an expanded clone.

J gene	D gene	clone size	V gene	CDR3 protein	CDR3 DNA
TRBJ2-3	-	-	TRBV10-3	CAMDRGGSSTDTQYF	TGTGCCATGGACCGTGGGGGGTCTAGCACAGATACGCAGTATTTT
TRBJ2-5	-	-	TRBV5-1	CASSYPRDIFEETQYF	TGCGCCAGCAGCTACCCCCGGGACATCTTTGAAGAGACCCAGTACTTC
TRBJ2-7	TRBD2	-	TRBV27	CASSLVGGPTYEQYF	TGTGCCAGCAGTTTAGTGGGAGGGCCCACCTACGAGCAGTACTTC
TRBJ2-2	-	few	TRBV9	CASSVDYGVTGELFF	TGTGCCAGCAGCGTAGATTACGGAGTCACCGGGGAGCTGTTTTTT
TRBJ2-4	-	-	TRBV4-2	CASSQARLAKNIQYF	TGTGCCAGCAGCCAGGCCAGATTAGCCAAAAACATTCAGTACTTC
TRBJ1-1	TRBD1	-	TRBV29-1	CSGLTGSNTEAFF	TGCAGCGGATTGACAGGGTCGAACACTGAAGCTTTCTTT
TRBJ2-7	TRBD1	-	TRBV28	CASSLSDRLAYEQYF	TGTGCCAGCAGTTTATCGGACAGGTTAGCCTACGAGCAGTACTTC
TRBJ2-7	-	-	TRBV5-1	CASSQVRKGDEQYF	TGCGCCAGCAGCCAGGTAAGGAAGGGGGACGAGCAGTACTTC
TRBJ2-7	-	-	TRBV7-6	CASSLVGAGYEQYF	TGTGCCAGCAGCTTAGTCGGGGCAGGGTACGAGCAGTACTTC
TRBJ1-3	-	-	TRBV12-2	CASRLELRDRAFSGNTIYF	TGTGCAAGTCGCTTAGAGCTCCGGGACAGAGCGTTCTCTGGAAACACCATATATTTT
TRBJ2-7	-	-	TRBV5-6	CASSLADRVPYEQYF	TGTGCCAGCAGCTTGGCTGATAGGGTGCCCTACGAGCAGTACTTC
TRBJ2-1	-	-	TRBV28	CASSLSGTDNEFF	TGCGCCAGCAGTTTATCCGGGACGGATAACGAGTTCTTC
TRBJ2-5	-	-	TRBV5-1	CASSLPKETQYF	TGCGCCAGCAGCTTGCCAAAAGAGACCCAGTACTTC
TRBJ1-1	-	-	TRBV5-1	CASSLAGGTNTEAFF	TGCGCCAGCAGCTTGGCCGGAGGTACCAACACTGAAGCTTTCTTT
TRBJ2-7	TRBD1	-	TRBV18	CASSLGTGGDEQYF	TGTGCCAGCTCACTCGGGACAGGGGGGGACGAGCAGTACTTC
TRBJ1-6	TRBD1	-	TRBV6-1	CASSPRTGRNSPLHF	TGTGCCAGCAGCCCCCGGACAGGGAGGAATTCACCCCTCCACTTT